The 21 T cell receptor beta chains presented below share a single source sample, sequenced in a study of T cells expressing NK-cell markers. TCRdb reworked the 5' RACE reads into one entry per CDR3 protein, no DNA. The table for this sample gives a few hundred thousand distinct CDR3 sequences. The sequenced sample was blood T cells: a sorted CD56 or NKG2C T cell subset, CD4+ or CD8+ T cells, or bulk PBMC T cells (not recorded which). The origin of the receptors is a man between 18 and 29 years old in good health.

J is TRBJ2-5 and V is TRBV12-3 or TRBV12-4. This CDR3 is built from 13 residues. CDR3 residues: CASSSGVFGTQYF.

CDR3: CSATRDSYTDTQYF. The V gene is TRBV20-1, the J gene TRBJ2-3; TCRdb selects TRBD1, and the lack of DNA leaves this call unchecked. CDR3 length equals 14 residues. Germline V gives CDR1 DFQATT, CDR2 SNEGSKA (reference sequence).

CDR3 sequence reads: CASSLEGPPQPQHF. The rearrangement uses TRBV7-8 and TRBJ1-5; TCRdb's D gene call, TRBD1, goes unchecked for lack of DNA. This CDR3 contains 14 residues. The germline V gene encodes CDR1 SGHVS and CDR2 FQNEAQ. The full variable domain, in which reference TRBV7-8 and TRBJ1-5 provide the parts outside the CDR3, is GAGVSQSPRYKVAKRGQDVALRCDPISGHVSLFWYQQALGQGPEFLTYFQNEAQLDKSGLPSDRFFAERPEGSVSTLKIQRTQQEDSAVYLCASSLEGPPQPQHFGDGTRLSIL.

The gene calls are TRBV12-3 or TRBV12-4 and TRBJ1-1; TCRdb calls TRBD1, which cannot be checked without DNA. CDR3 size: 14 residues. The CDR3 sequence: CASSAGQANTEAFF.

This rearrangement joins TRBV25-1 to TRBJ2-7; TCRdb indicates TRBD1, and absent DNA this call remains unverified. CDR3 size: 13 residues. Germline V gene lookup returns CDR1 MGHDK and CDR2 SYGVNS. The CDR3 here is CASSEDTSYEQYF.

The chain uses TRBV11-3 and TRBJ2-3; TCRdb's D call, TRBD1, is unchecked because there is no DNA. Germline V lookup: CDR1 SGHNT, CDR2 YENEEA. The CDR3 is 16 amino acids. CDR3 in amino acids: CASSLWTGSSTDTQYF.

The chain employs TRBV24-1 and TRBJ2-1; TCRdb's assignment of TRBD1 cannot be checked, as there is no DNA. This CDR3 has 15 amino acids. Germline values: CDR1 KGHDR, CDR2 SFDVKD. CDR3 sequence reads: CATSPGSQPRNEQFF.

The chain links TRBV20-1 to TRBJ2-1; the TCRdb call, TRBD1, lacks DNA for checking. This CDR3 comprises 13 residues. Germline V CDR1 and CDR2: DFQATT, SNEGSKA (reference sequence). The CDR3 sequence: CSASKQGNNEQFF.

The V call is TRBV5-4, the J call TRBJ2-2; lacking DNA, the TRBD1 call made by TCRdb goes unchecked. Germline values: CDR1 SGHNT, CDR2 YYREEE (reference sequence). The CDR3 consists of 13 residues. The CDR3 region is CATCRDQQGELFF.

This sequence joins TRBV5-1 and TRBJ2-7; TCRdb picks TRBD2, but there is no DNA to check that call. The CDR3 totals 15 residues. CDR1 is SGHRS and CDR2 is YFSETQ in the germline V gene. The CDR3: CASSLGVAGTYEQYF.

This rearrangement joins TRBV20-1 to TRBJ2-1; TCRdb designates TRBD2, a call that cannot be tested without DNA. The CDR3 covers 14 residues. Per germline, CDR1 DFQATT and CDR2 SNEGSKA (reference sequence). CDR3 protein: CSTSGLAGDNEQFF.

The V gene is TRBV12-3 or TRBV12-4, the J gene TRBJ2-5; the TCRdb call, TRBD2, lacks DNA for checking. The CDR3 consists of 14 residues. The CDR3 is CASSAGSLQETQYF.

The chain is built from TRBV29-1 and TRBJ2-2; TCRdb selects TRBD1, and the lack of DNA leaves this call unchecked. The CDR3 has 14 amino acids. In germline, CDR1 is SQVTM, CDR2 ANQGSEA. The CDR3 is CSAYTGGNTGELFF.

The chain carries TRBV20-1 and TRBJ1-5. The CDR3 runs to 14 residues. Germline V gives CDR1 DFQATT, CDR2 SNEGSKA (reference sequence). CDR3 protein: CSAPSRAQNQPQHF.

CDR3 sequence reads: CASSPSRSEQFF. The chain is built from TRBV3-1 and TRBJ2-1. The CDR3 length is 12 residues. The germline gives CDR1 LGHDT, CDR2 YNNKEL (reference sequence).

The rearrangement joins TRBV10-3 to TRBJ2-1. Per germline, CDR1 ENHRY and CDR2 SYGVKD. The CDR3 contains 13 residues. CDR3 region: CAISSPYDNEQFF.

V usage is TRBV4-2 and J usage is TRBJ1-1. The CDR3 runs 16 residues. CDR1 LGHNA and CDR2 YNFKEQ come from the germline V gene. CDR3 sequence: CASSQKPRTGNTEAFF.

The J gene is TRBJ2-3, the V gene TRBV14; TCRdb names TRBD2, which stays unverified in the absence of DNA. This CDR3 has 15 residues. The germline V gene has CDR1 SGHDN and CDR2 FVKESK. The CDR3 sequence is CASSHRDWYTDTQYF.

Here the CDR3 reads CASSIDQGLAPYNEQFF. This rearrangement joins TRBV19 to TRBJ2-1; TCRdb's D gene call, TRBD2, goes unchecked for lack of DNA. Germline V CDR1 and CDR2: LNHDA, SQIVND (reference sequence). The CDR3 has 17 amino acids.

The genes are TRBV10-1 and TRBJ2-7; the TRBD2 assignment by TCRdb is unverifiable without DNA. CDR1 WNHNN and CDR2 SYGVQD come from the germline V gene (reference sequence). The CDR3 covers 13 residues. The CDR3: CAIGLAGAEEQYF.

The V gene is TRBV5-1, the J gene TRBJ2-3; TCRdb's D gene call, TRBD2, goes unchecked for lack of DNA. This CDR3 is built from 16 residues. Germline CDR1 SGHRS, CDR2 YFSETQ. CDR3 amino acids: CASSSSLAGSTDTQYF.